This record concerns one T cell receptor (beta chain) sequence. Its antigen is unknown. Rectal tissue came from one to two pinch biopsies taken at colonoscopy. Assay: immunoSEQ multiplex PCR; the TCRdb copy retains only in-frame clones and omits some. The sample has about 36,000 clones, around three quarters seen once; the top ten hold 0.65% to 0.95%. The sample originates from a study of pediatric ulcerative colitis. Study-wide points: Blood-rectal clonal overlap within each person was significantly higher in ulcerative colitis patients than controls. Blood-derived T cells may be present in rectal pinch biopsies. Blood samples from a couple of patients yielded substantially fewer templates and were excluded from blood-rectal overlap analysis. Rectal repertoires separated controls, mild-moderate and acute severe colitis.

Specimen: gut tissue. The TCR sequence derives from a boy aged 5 to 17 with moderate ulcerative colitis.

This chain's CDR3 is CATKTSGTYNEQFF. The CDR3 nucleotides are TGTGCCACCAAGACTAGCGGAACGTACAATGAGCAGTTCTTC. The V and J genes are TRBV15 and TRBJ2-1, with TRBD2 identical over 9 bases. The germline CDR1 and CDR2 sequences are LNHNV and YYDKDF (reference sequence). Germline trimming cut 7 bases from V and 4 bases from J; bases unmatched to any gene: 5. This CDR3 region has 14 residues.